This T cell receptor (beta chain) was captured by sequencing in a study of blood T cell repertoires in COVID-19. Study background: The study drew acute and convalescent COVID-19 samples from the United States, Italy and Spain. T cells, B-cell-depleted T cells, or PBMCs supplied cDNA or gDNA.

The method was immunoSEQ multiplex PCR; TCRdb's version includes in-frame clones alone and lacks a portion of them. Counted here are about 210,000 clones, more than 70% occurring once; the ten biggest clones make up 2.9%. The CDR3 consists of 15 residues. After removal of 6 bases from V and 6 bases from J, the junction contained 12 bases not matched to a gene. Source material: peripheral blood. The chain uses TRBV6-7 and TRBJ1-1, with 8 bases aligning to TRBD1. TRBV6-7 is noted as an ORF with a role that remains uncertain. This receptor was obtained from a middle-aged man with active or convalescent COVID-19. The CDR3 reads CASRPQGAKIAEAFF. For the CDR3, the DNA is TGTGCCAGCAGGCCCCAGGGGGCGAAAATAGCTGAAGCTTTCTTT.